This TCR beta chain was captured by sequencing in a study of persistence of HIV-infected CD4 T cells. This was the immunoSEQ version 4 assay in survey mode. Only in-frame clones appear in the TCRdb table, and some are missing; sequencing was by immunoSEQ multiplex PCR. Here the sample spans about 36,000 clones, 85% being singletons. With respect to this clone: The antigen is unknown.

Study outcomes and limitations: Degenerate expanded CDR3beta sequences were enriched among CMV- and Gag-responding cells.

The V gene end was trimmed by 1 base and the J gene end by 5 bases; junction bases not matched to a gene: 3. CDR1 and CDR2 from the germline V gene are MDHEN and SYDVKM. The CDR3 is 15 residues long. An overlapping HIV-1 Gag peptide pool stimulated these cells at 0.95 to 1 ug/peptide/mL. CD40L/CD69 double-negative CD45RO-high memory CD4+ T cells were collected. This chain uses TRBV28 with TRBJ2-3; 10 bases align to TRBD1. The sequences come from cultured CD4+ T cells from PBMCs, collected from a patient who received antiretroviral therapy. This sequence was found in an adult with HIV. The donor label of this sample is uncertain. CDR3 loop: CASSLSWTGGDTQYF. The CDR3 coding sequence is TGTGCCAGCAGTTTATCCTGGACAGGGGGAGATACGCAGTATTTT.